This TCR beta chain was observed in a study of technical replicates of blood from a few donors. Some clones are missing from TCRdb's copy, which holds only in-frame ones; the method was immunoSEQ multiplex PCR. This table holds around 58,000 clones, just under 90% found once. Germline V CDR1 and CDR2: MNHNS, SASEGT. V lost 2 bases, J lost 2 bases, and 13 bases lay in between. The CDR3 consists of 16 residues. The origin of this receptor is a human donor in good health. Some clones in this sample may be carry-over from other donors' samples. The material sequenced was PBMCs. The chain is built from TRBV6-1 and TRBJ1-5; no firm D call. The CDR3 DNA follows: TGTGCCAGCAGTGAAAGGCGACACTCCGGCAATCAGCCCCAGCATTTT. This encodes CASSERRHSGNQPQHF.